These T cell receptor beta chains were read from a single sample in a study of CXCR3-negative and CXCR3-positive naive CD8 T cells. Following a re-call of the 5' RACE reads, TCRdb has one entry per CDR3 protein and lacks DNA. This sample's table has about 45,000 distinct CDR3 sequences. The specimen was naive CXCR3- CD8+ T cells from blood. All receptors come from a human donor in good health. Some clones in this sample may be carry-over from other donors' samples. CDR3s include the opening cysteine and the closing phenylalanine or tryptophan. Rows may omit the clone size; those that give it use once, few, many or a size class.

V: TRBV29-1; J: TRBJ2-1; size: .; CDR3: CSPDLGGNEQFF
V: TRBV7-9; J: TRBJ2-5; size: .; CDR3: CASSEIQETQYF
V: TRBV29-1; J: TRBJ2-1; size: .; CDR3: CSVSGPQGNEQFF
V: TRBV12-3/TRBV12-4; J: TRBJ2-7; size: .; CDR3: CASSPYGRGSYEQYF
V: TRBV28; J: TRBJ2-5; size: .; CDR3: CASSLFREGETQYF
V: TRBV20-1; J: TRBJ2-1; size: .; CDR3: CSARGVDYNEQFF
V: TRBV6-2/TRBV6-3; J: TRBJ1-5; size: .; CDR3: CASSPRDRLNQPQHF
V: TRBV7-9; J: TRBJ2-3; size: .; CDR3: CASPASGGTDTQYF
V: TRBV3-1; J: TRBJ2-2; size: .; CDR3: CAVRQLSTGELFF
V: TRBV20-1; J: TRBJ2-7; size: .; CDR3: CSARVTGYWSEQYF
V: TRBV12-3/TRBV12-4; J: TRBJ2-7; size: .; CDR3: CASSSTGPPNFTYEQYF
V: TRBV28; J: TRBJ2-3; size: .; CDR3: CASSQRASGSPTDTQYF
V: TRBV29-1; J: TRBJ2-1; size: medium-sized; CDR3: CSAVAAGEALYEQFF
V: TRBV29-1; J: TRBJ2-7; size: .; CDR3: CSVEMDEARDYEQYF
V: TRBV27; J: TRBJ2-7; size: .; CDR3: CASSTGLAPTYEQYF
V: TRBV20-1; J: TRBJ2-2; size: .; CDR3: CSARDREDTGELFF
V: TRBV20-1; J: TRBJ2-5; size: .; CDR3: CSARVGQQQETQYF
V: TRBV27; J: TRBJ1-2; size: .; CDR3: CASSFFPFRDGYTF
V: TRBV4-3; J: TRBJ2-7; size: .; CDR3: CASSQVADSGAYEQYF
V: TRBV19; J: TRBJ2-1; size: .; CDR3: CASRPSGLNSYNEQFF
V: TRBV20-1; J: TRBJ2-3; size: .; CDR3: CSARDPVGGYTDTQYF
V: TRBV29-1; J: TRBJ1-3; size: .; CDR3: CSVEDLGGNTIYF
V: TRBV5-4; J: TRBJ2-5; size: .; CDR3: CASSLEEGVETQYF
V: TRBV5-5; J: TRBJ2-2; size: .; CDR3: CASSSGGGLLTGELFF
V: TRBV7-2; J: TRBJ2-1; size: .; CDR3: CASSERQGMKSYNEQFF
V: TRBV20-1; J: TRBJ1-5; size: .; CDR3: CSARSLDSADSNQPQHF
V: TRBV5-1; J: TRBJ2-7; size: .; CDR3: CASSLYGEQYF
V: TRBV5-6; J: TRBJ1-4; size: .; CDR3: CASSSLLDRGGEKLFF
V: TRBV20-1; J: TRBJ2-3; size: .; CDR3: CSARDLLAGRTDTQYF
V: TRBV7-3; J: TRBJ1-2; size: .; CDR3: CASSVDRGIGGYTF
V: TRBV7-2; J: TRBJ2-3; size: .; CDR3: CASSLVLAIDTQYF
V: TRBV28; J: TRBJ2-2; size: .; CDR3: CASSSRGGELFF
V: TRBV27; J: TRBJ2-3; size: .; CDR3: CASSDRDKGPLTQYF
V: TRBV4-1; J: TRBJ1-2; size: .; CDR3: CASSPAQGASYGYTF
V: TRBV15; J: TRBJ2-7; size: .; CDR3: CATSPYGGASEQYF
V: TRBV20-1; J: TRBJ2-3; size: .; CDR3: CSAKQGSDTQYF
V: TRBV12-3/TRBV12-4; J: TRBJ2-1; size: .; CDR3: CASSYPQRGHHEQFF
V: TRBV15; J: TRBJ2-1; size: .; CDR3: CATSGVGDIGISEQFF
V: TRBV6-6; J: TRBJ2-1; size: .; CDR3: CASSLNRQGMYNEQFF
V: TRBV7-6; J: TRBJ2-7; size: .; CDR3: CASSYRFEEQYF
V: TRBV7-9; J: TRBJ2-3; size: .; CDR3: CASSSVRGTTDTQYF
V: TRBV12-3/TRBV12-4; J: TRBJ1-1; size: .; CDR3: CASSPGRGDRNTEAFF
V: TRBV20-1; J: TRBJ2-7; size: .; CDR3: CSAFSGDPLYEQYF
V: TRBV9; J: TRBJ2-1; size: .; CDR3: CASSVATGSISSYNEQFF
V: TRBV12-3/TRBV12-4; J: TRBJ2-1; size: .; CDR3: CASSLKELANEQFF
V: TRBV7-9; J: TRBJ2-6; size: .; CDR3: CASSRGGSEPSGANVLTF